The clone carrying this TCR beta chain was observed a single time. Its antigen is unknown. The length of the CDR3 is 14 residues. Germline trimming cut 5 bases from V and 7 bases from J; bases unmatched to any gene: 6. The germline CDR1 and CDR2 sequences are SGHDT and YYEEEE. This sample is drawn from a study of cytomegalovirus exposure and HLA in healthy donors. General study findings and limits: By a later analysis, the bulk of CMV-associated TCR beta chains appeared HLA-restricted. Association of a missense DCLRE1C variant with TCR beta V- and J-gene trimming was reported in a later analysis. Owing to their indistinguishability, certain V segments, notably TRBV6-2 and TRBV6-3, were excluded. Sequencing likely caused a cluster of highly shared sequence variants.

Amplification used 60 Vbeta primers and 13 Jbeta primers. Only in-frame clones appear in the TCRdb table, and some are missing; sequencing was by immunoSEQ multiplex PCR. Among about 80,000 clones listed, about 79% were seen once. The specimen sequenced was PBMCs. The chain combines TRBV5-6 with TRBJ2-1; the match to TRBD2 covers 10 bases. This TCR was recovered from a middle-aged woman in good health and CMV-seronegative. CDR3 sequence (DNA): TGTGCCAGCAGACGTAGCGGGGGGAATAATGAGCAGTTCTTC. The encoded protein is CASRRSGGNNEQFF.